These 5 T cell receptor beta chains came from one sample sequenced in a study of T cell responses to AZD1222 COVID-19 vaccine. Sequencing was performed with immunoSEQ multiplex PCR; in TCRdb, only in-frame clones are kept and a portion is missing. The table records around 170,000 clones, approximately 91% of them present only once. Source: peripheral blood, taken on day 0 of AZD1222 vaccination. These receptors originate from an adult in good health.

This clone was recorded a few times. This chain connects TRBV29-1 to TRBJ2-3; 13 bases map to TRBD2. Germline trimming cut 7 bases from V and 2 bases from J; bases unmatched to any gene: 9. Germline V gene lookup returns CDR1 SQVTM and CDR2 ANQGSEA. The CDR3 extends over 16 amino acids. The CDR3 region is CSAAGTSGVDTDTQYF. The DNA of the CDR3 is TGCAGCGCGGCCGGGACTAGCGGGGTAGACACAGATACGCAGTATTTT.

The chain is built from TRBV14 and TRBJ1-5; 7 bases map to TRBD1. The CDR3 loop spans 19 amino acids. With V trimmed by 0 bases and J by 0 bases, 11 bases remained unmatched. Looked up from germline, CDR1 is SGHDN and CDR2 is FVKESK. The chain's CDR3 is CASSQDRDSPFDSNQPQHF. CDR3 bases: TGTGCCAGCAGCCAAGACCGGGACAGCCCTTTCGATAGCAATCAGCCCCAGCATTTT.

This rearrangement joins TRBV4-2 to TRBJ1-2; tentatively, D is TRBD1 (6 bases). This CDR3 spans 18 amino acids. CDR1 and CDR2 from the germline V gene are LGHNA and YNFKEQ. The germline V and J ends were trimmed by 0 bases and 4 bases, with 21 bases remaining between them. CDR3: CASSQDTRGGLVIYGYTF. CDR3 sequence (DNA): TGTGCCAGCAGCCAAGATACGCGCGGGGGCCTGGTTATCTATGGCTACACCTTC.

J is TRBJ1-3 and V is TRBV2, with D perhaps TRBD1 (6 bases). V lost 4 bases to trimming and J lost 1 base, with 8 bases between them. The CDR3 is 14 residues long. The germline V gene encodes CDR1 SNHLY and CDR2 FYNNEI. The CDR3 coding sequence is TGTGCCAGCAGTGGCAGGGGTTCTGGAAACACCATATATTTT. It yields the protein CASSGRGSGNTIYF.

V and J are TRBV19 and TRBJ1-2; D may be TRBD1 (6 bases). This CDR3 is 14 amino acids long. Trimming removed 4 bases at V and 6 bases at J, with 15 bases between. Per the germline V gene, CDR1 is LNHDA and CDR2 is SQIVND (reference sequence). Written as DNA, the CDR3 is TGTGCCAGTAGTAAGGGCAGGGGAGAGGATGGCTACACCTTC. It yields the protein CASSKGRGEDGYTF.